Listed here are 19 T cell receptor beta chains from one sample, sequenced in a study of blood T cells in healthy people across ages. Next came a second PCR, run for about 7 to 12 cycles, which used a sample-barcoded 5' primer along with a J-beta primer mix. One entry per CDR3 protein, called by TCRdb with MiXCR from the 5' RACE reads. The table shows under 2,000,000 distinct CDR3 sequences, with about 49% occurring only once. The sequenced sample consisted of blood. The receptors here all came from a woman in her thirties or forties in good health.

The V call is TRBV12-3 or TRBV12-4, the J call TRBJ1-5; D gene unclear. Trimming left V 3 bases short and J 5 bases short, with 8 bases between. The CDR3 contains 13 residues. The CDR3 loop is CASSLYTDQPQHF. CDR3 sequence (DNA): TGTGCCAGCAGTTTGTACACTGATCAGCCCCAGCATTTT.

The chain couples TRBV6-5 to TRBJ2-1; TRBD1 agrees at 12 bases. Germline-derived CDR1 and CDR2 are MNHEY and SVGAGI. There are 14 residues in the CDR3. Trimming cost V 5 bases and J 12 bases; bases outside gene matches: 8. The CDR3 bases are TGTGCCAGCAGTACCGGGACAGGGGGCTTAGGGCAGTTCTTC. This gives the protein CASSTGTGGLGQFF.

This clonotype was observed a few times. The rearrangement joins TRBV6-1 to TRBJ1-2, with 8 bases identical to TRBD1. Germline lookup yields CDR1 MNHNS and CDR2 SASEGT. The V and J ends lost 4 bases and 3 bases, in that order; junction bases with no gene match: 1. The CDR3 is 13 residues long. The CDR3 protein is CASSAQGDYGYTF. Here the CDR3 DNA reads TGTGCCAGCAGTGCACAGGGGGACTATGGCTACACCTTC.

This clonotype turned up a few times. The V call is TRBV7-2, the J call TRBJ1-6; D not resolved. Trimming stripped 1 base from V and 5 bases from J, with 9 bases between. CDR1 is SGHTA and CDR2 is FQGNSA in the germline V gene. The CDR3 totals 15 residues. CDR3 nucleotide sequence: TGTGCCAGCAGCTTAGGCCACCCCGATAATTCACCCCTCCACTTT. It codes for CASSLGHPDNSPLHF.

This clonotype was observed a handful of times. The V call is TRBV3-1, the J call TRBJ2-4; D possibly corresponds to TRBD1 (5 bases). CDR3 length: 17 residues. CDR1 LGHDT and CDR2 YNNKEL come from the germline V gene (reference sequence). Trimming took 0 bases from V and 0 from J, leaving 12 bases between them. CDR3 DNA: TGTGCCAGCAGCCAAGAAAGGGCAGGGATAGCCAAAAACATTCAGTACTTC. This sequence encodes CASSQERAGIAKNIQYF.

The chain has TRBV15 and TRBJ2-1, with D uncertain. V was cut by 7 bases and J by 10 bases, with 23 bases left in between. CDR3 length equals 15 residues. The V gene's germline CDR1 is LNHNV and CDR2 YYDKDF (reference sequence). Written as DNA, the CDR3 is TGTGCCACCACCCAGGATGGGATGGGATCCAAGGAGCAGTTCTTC. It specifies CATTQDGMGSKEQFF.

Comments on this clonotype: This clone may be a read error of a much larger clone one base away. The genes are TRBV29-1 and TRBJ2-5, with D unclear. V was shortened by 2 bases and J by 6 bases, with 10 bases between the two germline ends. CDR1 SQVTM and CDR2 ANQGSEA come from the germline V gene. The CDR3 is 12 amino acids. The CDR3 sequence: CSVEYGSKTQYF. CDR3 coding DNA: TGCAGCGTTGAATACGGTTCGAAGACCCAGTACTTC.

This clonotype was counted only a few times. This rearrangement joins TRBV10-1 to TRBJ2-4; a weak D match, TRBD2 (6 bases). The better agreement between TRBJ2-5 and the DNA end casts doubt on the J call. CDR1 and CDR2 from the germline V gene are WNHNN and SYGVQD (reference sequence). CDR3 length: 14 amino acids. The CDR3 coding sequence is TGCGCCAGCTCCGACGGGGGACCCCAAGAGACCCAGTACTTC. Translating it yields CASSDGGPQETQYF.

The genes are TRBV5-5 and TRBJ2-3; 9 bases match TRBD2. CDR1 and CDR2 from the germline V gene are SGHKS and YYEKEE (reference sequence). CDR3 length: 16 residues. V lost 3 bases and J lost 0; bases outside the gene matches: 5. The CDR3 loop reads CASSWLAGVSTDTQYF. The CDR3 DNA is TGTGCCAGCAGCTGGTTAGCGGGGGTGAGCACAGATACGCAGTATTTT.

The chain is built from TRBV16 and TRBJ2-3; 11 bases align to TRBD2. V was clipped by 7 bases and J by 2 bases; unmatched bases: 5. This CDR3 is built from 15 residues. CDR1 and CDR2 (germline): KGHSY, FQNENV. The CDR3 coding sequence is TGTGCCAGCACCCCGGGACTAGCGGACACAGATACGCAGTATTTT. Residues: CASTPGLADTDTQYF. Looking up the rest from reference TRBV16 and TRBJ2-3 gives the full variable domain: GEEVAQTPKHLVRGEGQKAKLYCAPIKGHSYVFWYQQVLKNEFKFLISFQNENVFDETGMPKERFSAKCLPNSPCSLEIQATKLEDSAVYFCASTPGLADTDTQYFGPGTRLTVL.

The chain has TRBV20-1 and TRBJ2-4, with 11 bases lining up with TRBD1. V was clipped by 1 base and J by 7 bases; unmatched bases: 3. The germline V gene has CDR1 DFQATT and CDR2 SNEGSKA (reference sequence). The length of the CDR3 is 14 residues. The CDR3 region is CSARAGTGGNIQYF. The CDR3 nucleotides read TGCAGTGCTAGAGCCGGGACAGGGGGGAACATTCAGTACTTC.

The J gene is TRBJ2-7, the V gene TRBV6-2 or TRBV6-3, with D perhaps matching TRBD1 or TRBD2 (5 bases each). Trimming removed 4 bases from V and 3 bases from J, with 19 bases in between. Germline V CDR1 and CDR2: MNHEY, SVGEGT. This CDR3 has 16 amino acids. The DNA for the CDR3 is TGTGCCAGCAGTTCGCCCTCGGGGCCTAGGGTCTACGAGCAGTACTTC. Translation gives CASSSPSGPRVYEQYF.

The chain combines TRBV5-1 with TRBJ2-3; the D gene is possibly TRBD2 (6 bases). In germline, CDR1 is SGHRS, CDR2 YFSETQ. There are 15 residues in the CDR3. V gave up 3 bases and J gave up 4 bases, with 15 bases separating them. The DNA of the CDR3 is TGCGCCAGCAGCTCCCTGGCGGGGAACGCAGATACGCAGTATTTT. It yields the protein CASSSLAGNADTQYF.

This clonotype has just one count. The genes are TRBV6-1 and TRBJ1-6; 8 nucleotides agree with TRBD1. Germline V CDR1 and CDR2: MNHNS, SASEGT. CDR3 size: 17 residues. V was clipped by 5 bases and J by 5 bases; unmatched bases: 11. The chain's CDR3 is CASSRTGIGINNSPLHF. CDR3 coding DNA: TGTGCCAGCAGTCGGACAGGGATTGGGATAAATAATTCACCCCTCCACTTT.

There are a few counts of this clonotype. The rearrangement joins TRBV2 to TRBJ2-7; D uncertain. The CDR3 contains 14 residues. V was cut by 4 bases and J by 6 bases, with 16 bases left in between. The germline CDR1 and CDR2 sequences are SNHLY and FYNNEI. CDR3 bases: TGTGCCAGCAGTGCGGCAGGTCTACTCTCCGAGCAGTACTTC. As protein: CASSAAGLLSEQYF.

This clonotype was counted between two and nine times. The chain couples TRBV24-1 to TRBJ2-5; no clear D gene. V was cut by 8 bases and J by 6 bases, with 12 bases left in between. This CDR3 is built from 12 residues. CDR1 KGHDR and CDR2 SFDVKD come from the germline V gene. The CDR3 DNA reads as TGTGCCACCATTCCTCGGGCCCAGACCCAGTACTTC. As protein: CATIPRAQTQYF.

CDR3 residues: CASRSVSGDGHYGYTF. The CDR3 DNA reads TGTGCCAGCAGATCCGTTTCAGGGGACGGCCACTATGGCTACACCTTC. The chain is built from TRBV7-9 and TRBJ1-2; maybe TRBD1 (6 bases). In germline, CDR1 is SEHNR, CDR2 FQNEAQ (reference sequence). V lost 6 bases to trimming and J lost 3 bases, with 20 bases between them. The CDR3 runs to 16 residues.

The rearrangement links TRBV9 to TRBJ1-2; no clear D gene. The V end lost 3 bases, the J end lost 8 bases, and 8 bases lay between the germline ends. CDR3 length equals 11 residues. Per the germline V gene, CDR1 is SGDLS and CDR2 is YYNGEE. The CDR3, as DNA: TGTGCCAGCAGCGGAGCTCGGGGCTACACCTTC. It encodes CASSGARGYTF.

This chain links TRBV20-1 with TRBJ2-1; D unresolved. Germline assignment: CDR1 DFQATT and CDR2 SNEGSKA (reference sequence). This CDR3 has 13 residues. V lost 8 bases and J lost 4, with 15 bases in between. CDR3: CSYDPLGYNEQFF. The CDR3 nucleotides are TGCAGTTATGACCCCTTGGGTTACAATGAGCAGTTCTTC.